The rows below give T cell receptor beta chains drawn from one sample of a study of shared clonotypes between healthy human individuals. Sequencing was performed with immunoSEQ multiplex PCR; in TCRdb, only in-frame clones are kept and a portion is missing. This table holds some 1 million clones, approximately 72% found once. The sequencing input was memory CD4+ T cells sorted from blood. The receptors shown here come from a man aged 18 to 29 in good health. Each CDR3 is given with its conserved first and last residue. A D gene is named only where the DNA matches it firmly. Clone size is not always given. Where it is, it says once, few, many or a class for expanded clones.

.,TRBJ2-1,.,TRBV6-1,CASSPTGRGEQFF,TGTGCCAGCAGCCCCACCGGGCGAGGTGAGCAGTTCTTC
.,TRBJ2-7,.,TRBV5-1,CASSLALAGTYEQYF,TGCGCCAGCAGCTTGGCTTTGGCAGGGACCTACGAGCAGTACTTC
TRBD2,TRBJ2-1,few,TRBV5-8,CASSLGTSDYNEQFF,TGTGCCAGCAGCTTGGGGACTAGCGACTACAATGAGCAGTTCTTC
.,TRBJ2-1,.,TRBV4-1,CASSGTWNEQFF,TGCGCCAGCAGCGGGACTTGGAATGAGCAGTTCTTC
.,TRBJ2-2,many,TRBV29-1,CSVANTGELFF,TGCAGCGTTGCTAACACCGGGGAGCTGTTTTTT
.,TRBJ1-3,.,TRBV7-2,CASSPAGSGNTIYF,TGTGCCAGCAGCCCGGCGGGATCTGGAAACACCATATATTTT
TRBD1,TRBJ1-2,.,TRBV2,CASTRGQKDGYTF,TGTGCCAGCACCAGGGGACAGAAGGATGGCTACACCTTC
TRBD1,TRBJ1-2,.,TRBV7-2,CASSLEQGAGGYTF,TGTGCCAGCAGCTTAGAACAGGGGGCTGGCGGCTACACCTTC
.,TRBJ1-1,.,TRBV28,CASLSRSGGTEAFF,TGTGCCAGCCTGTCCCGATCTGGAGGCACTGAAGCTTTCTTT
.,TRBJ2-1,.,TRBV7-7,CASSANGLDEQFF,TGTGCTAGCAGCGCGAATGGGCTGGATGAGCAGTTCTTC
.,TRBJ1-1,few,TRBV29-1,CSVLGGRTEAFF,TGCAGCGTTCTTGGCGGGCGCACTGAAGCTTTCTTT
.,TRBJ2-1,.,TRBV9,CASSVGGHSGNEQFF,TGTGCCAGCAGCGTCGGGGGACACAGCGGGAATGAGCAGTTCTTC
.,TRBJ1-2,.,TRBV7-9,CASSLAQARYGYTF,TGTGCCAGCAGCTTAGCACAGGCCCGCTATGGCTACACCTTC
TRBD1,TRBJ1-1,.,TRBV6-1,CASSAGTAKTEAFF,TGTGCCAGCAGTGCCGGGACAGCGAAGACTGAAGCTTTCTTT
.,TRBJ2-3,.,TRBV11-1,CASSLAASLDTQYF,TGTGCCAGCAGCTTAGCCGCCAGTTTAGATACGCAGTATTTT
.,TRBJ2-7,few,TRBV5-4,CASSLAQGTGEQYF,TGTGCCAGCAGCTTAGCCCAGGGGACCGGCGAGCAGTACTTC
TRBD1,TRBJ2-7,many,TRBV11-2,CASSSNDRVHTF,TGTGCCAGCAGCTCAAACGACAGGGTACACACCTTC
.,TRBJ1-3,.,TRBV30,CAWTRAVSGNTIYF,TGTGCCTGGACCAGGGCTGTTTCTGGAAACACCATATATTTT
.,TRBJ1-6,.,TRBV10-3,CAISGMGGINSPLHF,TGTGCCATCAGTGGAATGGGCGGAATCAATTCACCCCTCCACTTT
TRBD2,TRBJ2-3,.,TRBV12-5,CASGLGTSGRATDTQYF,TGTGCTAGTGGTTTGGGGACTAGCGGGAGGGCCACAGATACGCAGTATTTT
TRBD2,TRBJ2-6,.,TRBV5-4,CASSFMLAGSGANVLTF,TGTGCCAGCAGCTTCATGCTAGCGGGCTCTGGGGCCAACGTCCTGACTTTC
.,TRBJ1-1,.,TRBV7-2,CASSLGVRAEAFF,TGTGCCAGCAGCTTAGGGGTACGCGCTGAAGCTTTCTTT
.,TRBJ2-2,.,TRBV2,CASGQQGNTGELFF,TGTGCCAGCGGACAACAGGGCAACACCGGGGAGCTGTTTTTT
TRBD1,TRBJ1-6,few,TRBV5-8,CASSLGQGNNSPLHF,TGTGCCAGCAGCTTGGGACAGGGGAATAATTCACCCCTCCACTTT
TRBD2,TRBJ2-2,few,TRBV5-1,CASSLGVKGLVGAGELFF,TGCGCCAGCAGCTTGGGGGTCAAGGGACTAGTTGGAGCCGGGGAGCTGTTTTTT
.,TRBJ1-4,.,TRBV4-1,CASSQPTRGSTNEKLFF,TGCGCCAGCAGCCAACCAACCAGGGGAAGCACTAATGAAAAACTGTTTTTT
.,TRBJ1-5,.,TRBV6-5,CASSRALGNNQPQHF,TGTGCCAGCAGCCGGGCACTGGGAAACAATCAGCCCCAGCATTTT
.,TRBJ2-3,.,TRBV7-9,CATSPGDTQYF,TGTGCCACCTCTCCGGGAGATACGCAGTATTTT
.,TRBJ1-1,.,TRBV7-9,CASSLTSGARGPEAFF,TGTGCCAGCAGCTTAACTAGTGGGGCCAGGGGTCCTGAAGCTTTCTTT
.,TRBJ1-2,.,TRBV30,CAWSVVGYGYTF,TGTGCCTGGAGTGTAGTTGGGTATGGCTACACCTTC
.,TRBJ1-1,.,TRBV6-1,CASSELDGRAFF,TGTGCCAGCAGTGAACTGGATGGGAGAGCTTTCTTT
.,TRBJ1-1,.,TRBV28,CASSFGRENTEAFF,TGTGCCAGCAGTTTCGGGCGGGAGAACACTGAAGCTTTCTTT
.,TRBJ2-5,once,TRBV5-6,CASSLATQETQYF,TGTGCCAGCAGCTTGGCGACCCAAGAGACCCAGTACTTC
.,TRBJ1-3,.,TRBV5-1,CASSLTGSSGNTIYF,TGCGCCAGCAGCTTGACAGGGAGCTCTGGAAACACCATATATTTT
.,TRBJ1-4,.,TRBV10-3,CAIRAGEDEKLFF,TGTGCCATCAGGGCAGGGGAGGATGAAAAACTGTTTTTT
.,TRBJ2-7,.,TRBV7-2,CASSSHTGEQYF,TGTGCCAGCAGCTCCCATACGGGCGAGCAGTACTTC
.,TRBJ2-7,once,TRBV7-2,CASSLAGVNTYEQYF,TGTGCCAGCAGCTTAGCGGGAGTGAATACCTACGAGCAGTACTTC
.,TRBJ1-2,.,TRBV20-1,CSASGVWGYTF,TGCAGTGCTAGTGGTGTGTGGGGCTACACCTTC
.,TRBJ1-2,.,TRBV6-6,CASSPTSGAQLYGYTF,TGTGCCAGCAGTCCTACTTCCGGGGCTCAATTGTATGGCTACACCTTC
TRBD2,TRBJ2-2,.,TRBV5-4,CASSLGLAVDTGELFF,TGTGCCAGCAGCTTGGGACTAGCGGTGGACACCGGGGAGCTGTTTTTT
.,TRBJ1-1,once,TRBV9,CASSPSTGLTAFF,TGTGCCAGCAGCCCCTCGACAGGCTTGACAGCTTTCTTT